This T cell receptor (beta chain) was retrieved from a study of T cell repertoires in cytomegalovirus infection. Study details: HLA-B-restricted CMV epitopes that are well studied were used alongside recently identified HLA-C-restricted ones. Public TCR beta signatures indicated both CMV infection and matching HLA type. Overall study findings and caveats: Using cumulative public TCR beta family frequency, the authors identified those who carried CMV together with the relevant HLA. Dominating the ex vivo response were TCR beta clonotypes that were CMV-specific and HLA-C-restricted.

This CDR3 region has 17 residues. In germline, CDR1 is SGHVS, CDR2 FQNEAQ. V dropped 5 bases and J dropped 1; count of bases not matched to a gene: 6. Regarding this clonotype: Its specificity is unknown.

TCRdb redid the calling of the reads with MiXCR, one entry per CDR3 protein. The sample gives about 220,000 distinct CDR3 sequences, approximately 40% of which show up once; more than 50% is in the top ten. The clonotype originates from a human donor in good health (CMV status not recorded). Some clones in this sample may be carry-over from other donors' samples. The V gene is TRBV7-8, the J gene TRBJ2-5; 14 bases match TRBD2. The sample consisted of CD8+ T cells from cultured PBMCs, taken from culture after CMV antigen stimulation. The CDR3 bases are TGTGCCAGCAGCCTTCCAGGACTAGCGGGAGGCCAAGAGACCCAGTACTTC. Its protein product is CASSLPGLAGGQETQYF.